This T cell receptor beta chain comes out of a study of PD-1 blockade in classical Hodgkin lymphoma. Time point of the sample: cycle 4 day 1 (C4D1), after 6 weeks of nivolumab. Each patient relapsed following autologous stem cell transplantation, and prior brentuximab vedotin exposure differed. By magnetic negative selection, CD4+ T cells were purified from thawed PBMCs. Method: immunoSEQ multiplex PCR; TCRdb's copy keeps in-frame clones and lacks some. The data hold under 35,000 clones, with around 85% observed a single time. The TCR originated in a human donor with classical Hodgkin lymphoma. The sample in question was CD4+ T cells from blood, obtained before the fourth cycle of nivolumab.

The CDR3 sequence: CASSPQDAGEQYF. As DNA, the CDR3 is TGTGCCAGCTCCCCCCAGGACGCGGGGGAGCAGTACTTC. The J gene is TRBJ2-5, the V gene TRBV18; 7 bases match TRBD2. The ends lost 6 bases at V and 11 bases at J; junction bases unmatched: 12. Germline loops: CDR1 KGHSH, CDR2 LQKENI. The CDR3 consists of 13 residues.